Listed below are T cell receptor beta chains from one sample, sequenced in a study of blood T cell repertoires in COVID-19. Using immunoSEQ multiplex PCR, the repertoire was profiled, and TCRdb retains in-frame clones only, with some absent. The sample has 290,000 or so clones, around 84% seen once. Material: PBMCs or T cells enriched from blood (not recorded which). These receptor sequences come from a man in his forties who had been exposed to COVID-19. The CDR3 runs from the conserved cysteine through the conserved F or W. D genes are given only for firm matches. Clone size is given for some rows only: seen once, a few or many times, or a class if the clone is expanded.

J | V | D | size | DNA | CDR3
TRBJ2-1 | TRBV29-1 | TRBD2 | NA | TGCAGCGTTTCTAGCGGCGCTAGCTCCTACAATGAGCAGTTCTTC | CSVSSGASSYNEQFF
TRBJ2-5 | TRBV2 | NA | NA | TGTGCCAGTGGGACACGAGGAATAAAGACCCAGTACTTC | CASGTRGIKTQYF
TRBJ2-2 | TRBV19 | NA | NA | TGTGCCAGTAGTATGGGAGAGTTGACCGGGGAGCTGTTTTTT | CASSMGELTGELFF
TRBJ2-1 | TRBV2 | TRBD1 | NA | TGTGCCAGCAGTGAGGGGCCGGCACAGGGGAATGAGCAGTTCTTC | CASSEGPAQGNEQFF
TRBJ1-3 | TRBV19 | TRBD1 | NA | TGTGCCAGTAGCCCGGGCCAGGGGGCTGGAAACACCATATATTTT | CASSPGQGAGNTIYF
TRBJ1-2 | TRBV27 | TRBD1 | NA | TGTGCCACCACAGGGGACAACTATGGCTACACCTTC | CATTGDNYGYTF
TRBJ2-7 | TRBV4-1 | NA | NA | TGCGCCAGCAGCCAAGATCTGGAGACAGGAGGCTACGAGCAGTACTTC | CASSQDLETGGYEQYF
TRBJ1-1 | TRBV5-1 | NA | NA | TGCGCCAGCAGCTTGCAGGTTGCGAACACTGAAGCTTTCTTT | CASSLQVANTEAFF
TRBJ1-2 | TRBV6-1 | TRBD1 | NA | TGTGCCAGCAGTGATCACAGGGGGGAGGGTGGCTACACCTTC | CASSDHRGEGGYTF
TRBJ2-7 | TRBV18 | TRBD2 | NA | TGTGCCAGCTCACCTAGGCTAGCGGGACTCTACGAGCAGTACTTC | CASSPRLAGLYEQYF
TRBJ2-5 | TRBV14 | NA | NA | TGTGCCAGCAGCGGCGGAGAGACCCAGTACTTC | CASSGGETQYF
TRBJ2-1 | TRBV5-4 | TRBD2 | NA | TGTGCCAGCAGCTTTTGGGACTACCTGGGGGATGAGCAGTTCTTC | CASSFWDYLGDEQFF
TRBJ1-1 | TRBV18 | NA | few | TGTGCCAGCTCACCCTCCGTAGGTGGAGAGGGGAACACTGAAGCTTTCTTT | CASSPSVGGEGNTEAFF
TRBJ2-1 | TRBV29-1 | TRBD2 | few | TGCACCGTTGACGGGGAGGGAGATGAGCAGTTCTTC | CTVDGEGDEQFF
TRBJ2-7 | TRBV5-1 | TRBD2 | NA | TGCGCCAGCAGCTTAGCCGGCGCTAGCGGGCGAAGCTCCTACGAGCAGTACTTC | CASSLAGASGRSSYEQYF
TRBJ1-3 | TRBV18 | NA | NA | TGTGCCAGCTCACCAACCTACAGACTTGCAGGGGACTCTGGAAACACCATATATTTT | CASSPTYRLAGDSGNTIYF
TRBJ1-5 | TRBV6-1 | NA | few | TGTGCCAGCAGTGACAGGGGCGCGAGTAGGCAGCCCCAGCATTTT | CASSDRGASRQPQHF
TRBJ2-3 | TRBV7-9 | NA | NA | TGTGCCAGCAGACGGTTAGGCACAGATACGCAGTATTTT | CASRRLGTDTQYF
TRBJ1-6 | TRBV11-2 | NA | NA | TGTGCCAGCAGCTTATGGGGGAGGAATTCACCCCTCCACTTT | CASSLWGRNSPLHF
TRBJ1-2 | TRBV6-5 | TRBD1 | NA | TGTGCCAGCAGTTCCCGGGACAGCAAGGCCTATGGCTACACCTTC | CASSSRDSKAYGYTF
TRBJ2-1 | TRBV5-6 | TRBD2 | NA | TGTGCCAGCAGCTCCCTAGCGGGAACCCCAAATGAGCAGTTCTTC | CASSSLAGTPNEQFF
TRBJ2-1 | TRBV19 | TRBD2 | NA | TGTGCCAGTAGTCCGGGACTAGCTTCTCGGTTCTTC | CASSPGLASRFF
TRBJ2-7 | TRBV13 | TRBD1 | NA | TGTGCCAGCAGCTCGGGACAGCTGGACGAGCAGTACTTC | CASSSGQLDEQYF
TRBJ2-3 | TRBV28 | NA | few | TGTGCCAGCAGTTTGGTGCGCGGGGTGCAGTATTTT | CASSLVRGVQYF
TRBJ2-2 | TRBV5-1 | NA | few | TGCGCCAGCAGCTTCGGTCGGTCAGGCGGGGAGCTGTTTTTT | CASSFGRSGGELFF
TRBJ2-6 | TRBV6-1 | TRBD1 | NA | TGTGCCAGCAGTGAGCGACAGGGGGCTTGGGCTGGGGCCAACGTCCTGACTTTC | CASSERQGAWAGANVLTF
TRBJ2-6 | TRBV6-2/TRBV6-3 | NA | NA | TGTGCCAGCAGCAGCAGGGTAGCCGGCTCTGGGGCCAACGTCCTGACTTTC | CASSSRVAGSGANVLTF
TRBJ1-2 | TRBV3-1/TRBV3-2 | NA | few | TGTGCCAGCAGCCAAGGGGAGGGACCCTATGGCTACACCTTC | CASSQGEGPYGYTF
TRBJ2-2 | TRBV6-5 | TRBD2 | NA | TGTGCCACCCCCCTAGCGGGAGAAACCGGGGAGCTGTTTTTT | CATPLAGETGELFF
TRBJ1-1 | TRBV30 | NA | NA | TGTGCCTGTTACCCAGGGGCGGGGGCTACTGAAGCTTTCTTT | CACYPGAGATEAFF
TRBJ2-5 | TRBV7-3 | TRBD2 | once | TGTGCCAGCAGCCCCCTCCCGGGACTAGCGGGGACGGAGACCCAGTACTTC | CASSPLPGLAGTETQYF
TRBJ2-5 | TRBV6-8 | NA | NA | TGTGCCGGTTCTAGAGGCCGGGGAGAGACCCAGTACTTC | CAGSRGRGETQYF
TRBJ1-5 | TRBV7-2 | NA | NA | TGTGCCAGCAGCCAAAATGGACCGGGGTATCGGCAGCCCCAGCATTTT | CASSQNGPGYRQPQHF
TRBJ1-3 | TRBV19 | NA | NA | TGTGCCAGTAGTCCGGTGCCCGCTGGAAACACCATATATTTT | CASSPVPAGNTIYF
TRBJ1-1 | TRBV6-5 | TRBD1 | NA | TGTGCCAGCAGTTACTCGGGGTATCAGGGGGGTCCTGAAGCTTTCTTT | CASSYSGYQGGPEAFF
TRBJ1-5 | TRBV19 | NA | NA | TGTGCCAGTAGTATGAGCCAGGGGATTGGGCAGCCCCAGCATTTT | CASSMSQGIGQPQHF
TRBJ1-1 | TRBV5-1 | NA | NA | TGCGCCAGCAGCTTGAGTCCACGGCTTAACAGGGCTCTCGCTTTCTTT | CASSLSPRLNRALAFF
TRBJ2-1 | TRBV24-1 | NA | NA | TGTGCCACCAGTTCTGCGGGGAAACCGCCCAATGAGCAGTTCTTC | CATSSAGKPPNEQFF
TRBJ1-5 | TRBV12-3/TRBV12-4 | TRBD1 | few | TGTGCCAGCAGTCCAGGGGGCACTCAGCCCCAGCATTTT | CASSPGGTQPQHF
TRBJ1-5 | TRBV27 | NA | NA | TGTGCCAGCAGTTTAAGCCAGGGTGGGAGCAATCAGCCCCAGCATTTT | CASSLSQGGSNQPQHF